This T cell receptor beta chain comes out of a study of T-cell reconstitution after alpha-beta-depleted transplantation in children. This clonotype was counted at least ten times. Preparation of the TCRbeta library was carried out with unique molecular identifiers. TCRdb used MiXCR to reprocess the PCR reads, holding one entry per CDR3 protein. This table has about 270,000 distinct CDR3 sequences, about a tenth appearing once. CDR1 and CDR2 (germline): MNHEY, SMNVEV (reference sequence). V dropped 2 bases and J dropped 3 bases, with 8 bases sitting between them. The CDR3 is made up of 14 amino acids. The chain combines TRBV27 with TRBJ2-1; D is perhaps TRBD1 (5 bases). This receptor was identified in a human donor who donated a stem cell graft to a child with SCID. Sequencing used PBMCs from the stem cell graft donor, obtained from the stem cell graft. CDR3 nucleotides: TGTGCCAGCAGTTTACAGGGTAACTACAATGAGCAGTTCTTC. This sequence encodes CASSLQGNYNEQFF.